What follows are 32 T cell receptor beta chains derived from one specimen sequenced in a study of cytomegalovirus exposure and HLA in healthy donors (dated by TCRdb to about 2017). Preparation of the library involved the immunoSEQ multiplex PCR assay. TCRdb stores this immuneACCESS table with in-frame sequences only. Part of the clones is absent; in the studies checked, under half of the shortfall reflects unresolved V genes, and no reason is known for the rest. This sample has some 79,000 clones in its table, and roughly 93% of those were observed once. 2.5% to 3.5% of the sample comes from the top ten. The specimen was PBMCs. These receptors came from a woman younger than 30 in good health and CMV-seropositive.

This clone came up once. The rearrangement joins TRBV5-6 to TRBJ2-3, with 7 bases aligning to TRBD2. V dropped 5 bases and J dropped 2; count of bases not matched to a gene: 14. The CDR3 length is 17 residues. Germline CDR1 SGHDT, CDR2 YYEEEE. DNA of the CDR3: TGTGCCAGCAGTAACTCCCACTCTAGCGGAACCACAGATACGCAGTATTTT. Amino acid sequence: CASSNSHSSGTTDTQYF.

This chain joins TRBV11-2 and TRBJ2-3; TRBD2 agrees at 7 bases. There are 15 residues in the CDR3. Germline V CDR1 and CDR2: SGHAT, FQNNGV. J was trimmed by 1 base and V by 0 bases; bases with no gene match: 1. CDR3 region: CASSLDAGGTDTQYF. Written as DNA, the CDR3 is TGTGCCAGCAGCTTAGACGCGGGGGGCACAGATACGCAGTATTTT.

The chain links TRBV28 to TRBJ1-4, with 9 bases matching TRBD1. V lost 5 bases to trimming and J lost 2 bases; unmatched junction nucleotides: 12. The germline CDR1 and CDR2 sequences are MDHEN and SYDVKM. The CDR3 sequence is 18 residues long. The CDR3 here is CASSRHSGTGRTNEKLFF. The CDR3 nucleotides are TGTGCCAGCAGTCGACATTCCGGGACAGGGAGGACTAATGAAAAACTGTTTTTT.

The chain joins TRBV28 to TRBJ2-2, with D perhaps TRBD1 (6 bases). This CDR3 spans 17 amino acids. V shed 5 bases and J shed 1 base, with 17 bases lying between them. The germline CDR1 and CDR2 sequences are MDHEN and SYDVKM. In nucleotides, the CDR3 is TGTGCCAGCAGTCACCAGGGGTCCATTCTGAACACCGGGGAGCTGTTTTTT. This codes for CASSHQGSILNTGELFF.

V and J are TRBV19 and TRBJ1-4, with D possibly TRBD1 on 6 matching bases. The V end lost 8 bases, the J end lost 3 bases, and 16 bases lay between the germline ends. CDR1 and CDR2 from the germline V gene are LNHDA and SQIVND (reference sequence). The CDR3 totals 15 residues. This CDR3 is CASREGELSNEKLFF. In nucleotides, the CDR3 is TGTGCCAGTCGGGAGGGGGAATTGTCTAATGAAAAACTGTTTTTT.

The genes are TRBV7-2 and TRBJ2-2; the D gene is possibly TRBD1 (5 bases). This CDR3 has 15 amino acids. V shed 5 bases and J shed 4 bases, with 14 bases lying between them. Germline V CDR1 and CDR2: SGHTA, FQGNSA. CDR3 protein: CASSLIRTPTGELFF. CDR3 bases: TGTGCCAGCAGCCTAATCCGGACACCCACCGGGGAGCTGTTTTTT.

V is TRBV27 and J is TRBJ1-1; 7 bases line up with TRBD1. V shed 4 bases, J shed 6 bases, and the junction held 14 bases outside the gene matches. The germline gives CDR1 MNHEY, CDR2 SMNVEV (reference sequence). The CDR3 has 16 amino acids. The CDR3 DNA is TGTGCCAGCAGTTCCTACCCCAGACAGGGAATCTCTGAAGCTTTCTTT. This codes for CASSSYPRQGISEAFF.

The CDR3 here is CASSSDRGVQPQHF. DNA for the CDR3: TGTGCCAGCAGCTCGGACAGGGGAGTGCAGCCCCAGCATTTT. The chain couples TRBV6-5 to TRBJ1-5; 9 bases are a match to TRBD1. In germline, CDR1 is MNHEY, CDR2 SVGAGI. V was pared by 6 bases and J by 7 bases, with 7 bases of the junction left unmatched. The CDR3 sequence is 14 residues long.

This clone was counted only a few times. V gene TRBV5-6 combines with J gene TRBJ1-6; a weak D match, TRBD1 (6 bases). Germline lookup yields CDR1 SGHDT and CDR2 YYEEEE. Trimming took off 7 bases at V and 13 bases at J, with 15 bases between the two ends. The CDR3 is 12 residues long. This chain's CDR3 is CASHLVRGPLHF. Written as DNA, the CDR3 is TGTGCCAGCCACCTAGTCAGGGGTCCCCTCCACTTT. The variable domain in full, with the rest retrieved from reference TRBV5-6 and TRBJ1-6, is DAGVTQSPTHLIKTRGQQVTLRCSPKSGHDTVSWYQQALGQGPQFIFQYYEEEERQRGNFPDRFSGHQFPNYSSELNVNALLLGDSALYLCASHLVRGPLHFGNGTRLTVT.

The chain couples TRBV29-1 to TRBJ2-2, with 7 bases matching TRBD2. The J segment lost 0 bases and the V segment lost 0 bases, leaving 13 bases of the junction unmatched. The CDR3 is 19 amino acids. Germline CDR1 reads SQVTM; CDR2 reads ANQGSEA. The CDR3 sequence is CSVEDPPSGIRANTGELFF. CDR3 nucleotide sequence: TGCAGCGTTGAAGACCCCCCCAGCGGGATCAGGGCGAACACCGGGGAGCTGTTTTTT.

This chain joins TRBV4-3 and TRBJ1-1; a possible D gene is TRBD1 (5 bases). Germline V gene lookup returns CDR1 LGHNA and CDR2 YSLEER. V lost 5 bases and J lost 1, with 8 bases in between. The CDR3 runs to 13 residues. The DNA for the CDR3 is TGCGCCAGCAGCGCTCAGGGGAACACTGAAGCTTTCTTT. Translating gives CASSAQGNTEAFF.

The CDR3 here is CASSIKEGSNYGYTF. The CDR3 nucleotides read TGTGCCAGTAGTATTAAGGAGGGTTCAAACTATGGCTACACCTTC. V and J are TRBV19 and TRBJ1-2, with D unclear. This CDR3 comprises 15 residues. V lost 3 bases to trimming and J lost 2 bases, with 13 bases between them. In germline, CDR1 is LNHDA, CDR2 SQIVND (reference sequence).

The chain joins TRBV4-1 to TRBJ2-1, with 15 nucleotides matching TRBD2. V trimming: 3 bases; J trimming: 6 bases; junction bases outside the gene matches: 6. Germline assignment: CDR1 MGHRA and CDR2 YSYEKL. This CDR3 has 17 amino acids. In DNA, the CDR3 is TGCGCCAGCAGCCAGAGGACTAGCGGGGGGGCCGCCAATGAGCAGTTCTTC. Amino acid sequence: CASSQRTSGGAANEQFF.

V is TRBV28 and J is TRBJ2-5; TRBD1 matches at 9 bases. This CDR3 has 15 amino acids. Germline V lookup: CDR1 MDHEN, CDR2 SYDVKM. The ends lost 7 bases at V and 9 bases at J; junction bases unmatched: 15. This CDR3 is CASNPGGGTGRAQYF. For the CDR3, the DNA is TGTGCCAGCAACCCGGGTGGGGGGACAGGGAGGGCCCAGTACTTC.

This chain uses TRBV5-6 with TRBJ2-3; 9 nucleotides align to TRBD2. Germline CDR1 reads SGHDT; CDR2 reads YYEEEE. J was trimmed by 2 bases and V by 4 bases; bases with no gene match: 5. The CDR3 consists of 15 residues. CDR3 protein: CASSPSGTFTDTQYF. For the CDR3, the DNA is TGTGCCAGCAGCCCTAGCGGGACATTCACAGATACGCAGTATTTT.

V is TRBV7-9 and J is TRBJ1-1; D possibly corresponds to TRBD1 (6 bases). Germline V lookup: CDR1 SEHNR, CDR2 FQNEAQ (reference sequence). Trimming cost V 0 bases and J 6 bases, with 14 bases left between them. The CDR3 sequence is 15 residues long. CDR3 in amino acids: CASSLAGRGDAEAFF. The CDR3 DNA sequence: TGTGCCAGCAGCTTAGCTGGGAGGGGGGATGCTGAAGCTTTCTTT.

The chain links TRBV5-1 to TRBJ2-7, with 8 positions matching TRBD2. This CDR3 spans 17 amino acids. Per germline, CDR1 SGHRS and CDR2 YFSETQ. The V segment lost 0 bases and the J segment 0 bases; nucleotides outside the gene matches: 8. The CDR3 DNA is TGCGCCAGCAGCTTGGAACTAGCGGATTCCTACTCCTACGAGCAGTACTTC. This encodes CASSLELADSYSYEQYF. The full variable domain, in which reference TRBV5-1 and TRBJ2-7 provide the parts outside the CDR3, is KAGVTQTPRYLIKTRGQQVTLSCSPISGHRSVSWYQQTPGQGLQFLFEYFSETQRNKGNFPGRFSGRQFSNSRSEMNVSTLELGDSALYLCASSLELADSYSYEQYFGPGTRLTVT.

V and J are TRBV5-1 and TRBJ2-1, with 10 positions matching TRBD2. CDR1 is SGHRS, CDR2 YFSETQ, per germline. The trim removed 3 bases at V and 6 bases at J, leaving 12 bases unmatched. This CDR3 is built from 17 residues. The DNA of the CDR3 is TGCGCCAGCAGCTCGGCTATACTAGCGGGGACCGGCAATGAGCAGTTCTTC. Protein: CASSSAILAGTGNEQFF.

CDR3 protein: CASRRDRAGNTEAFF. The CDR3 region has the DNA TGTGCCAGCAGGCGGGACAGGGCCGGGAACACTGAAGCTTTCTTT. The V and J genes are TRBV6-4 and TRBJ1-1, with 9 bases fitting TRBD1. The V gene end was trimmed by 6 bases and the J gene end by 1 base; junction bases not matched to a gene: 6. CDR1 is MRHNA, CDR2 SNTAGT, per germline. This CDR3 is 15 amino acids long.

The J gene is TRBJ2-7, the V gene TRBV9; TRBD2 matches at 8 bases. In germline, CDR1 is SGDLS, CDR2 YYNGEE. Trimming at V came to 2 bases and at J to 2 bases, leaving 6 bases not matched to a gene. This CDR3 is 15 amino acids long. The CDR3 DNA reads TGTGCCAGCAGCGTTGGTGTAGCGGGGACCTACGAGCAGTACTTC. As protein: CASSVGVAGTYEQYF.

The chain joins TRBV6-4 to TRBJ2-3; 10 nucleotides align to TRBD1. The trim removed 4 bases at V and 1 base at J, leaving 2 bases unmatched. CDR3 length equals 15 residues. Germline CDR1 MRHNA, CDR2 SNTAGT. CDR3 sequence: CASSVGTGGTDTQYF. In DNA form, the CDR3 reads TGTGCCAGCAGTGTCGGGACAGGGGGCACAGATACGCAGTATTTT.

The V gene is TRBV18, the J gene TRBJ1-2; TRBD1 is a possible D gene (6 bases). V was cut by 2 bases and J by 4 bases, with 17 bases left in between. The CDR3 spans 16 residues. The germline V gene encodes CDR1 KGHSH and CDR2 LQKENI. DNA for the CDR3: TGTGCCAGCTCACCAGGGAGTGCGGGGGCCATCTATGGCTACACCTTC. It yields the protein CASSPGSAGAIYGYTF.

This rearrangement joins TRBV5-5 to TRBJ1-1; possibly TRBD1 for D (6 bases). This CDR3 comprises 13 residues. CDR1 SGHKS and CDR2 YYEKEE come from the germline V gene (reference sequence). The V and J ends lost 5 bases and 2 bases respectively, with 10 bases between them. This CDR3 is CASRWDINTEAFF. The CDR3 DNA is TGTGCCAGCAGATGGGACATCAACACTGAAGCTTTCTTT.

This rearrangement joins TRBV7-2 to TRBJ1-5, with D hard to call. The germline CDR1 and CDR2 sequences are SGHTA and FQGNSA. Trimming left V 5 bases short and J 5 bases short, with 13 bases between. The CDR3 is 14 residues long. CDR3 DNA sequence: TGTGCCAGCAGCCCACATCTGAGGGATCAGCCCCAGCATTTT. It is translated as CASSPHLRDQPQHF.

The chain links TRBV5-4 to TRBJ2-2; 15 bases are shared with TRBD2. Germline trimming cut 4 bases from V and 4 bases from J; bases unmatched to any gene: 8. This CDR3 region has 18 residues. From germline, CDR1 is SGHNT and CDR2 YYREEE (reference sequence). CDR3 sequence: CASSPGLAGGLGTGELFF. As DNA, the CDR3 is TGTGCCAGCAGCCCCGGACTAGCGGGGGGGCTCGGCACCGGGGAGCTGTTTTTT.

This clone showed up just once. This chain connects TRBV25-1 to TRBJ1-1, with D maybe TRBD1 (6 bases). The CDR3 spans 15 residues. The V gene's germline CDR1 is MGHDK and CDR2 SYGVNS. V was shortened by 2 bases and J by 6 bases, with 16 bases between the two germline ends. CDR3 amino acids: CASSEQGKGAAEAFF. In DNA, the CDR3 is TGTGCCAGCAGTGAACAGGGGAAGGGTGCGGCTGAAGCTTTCTTT.

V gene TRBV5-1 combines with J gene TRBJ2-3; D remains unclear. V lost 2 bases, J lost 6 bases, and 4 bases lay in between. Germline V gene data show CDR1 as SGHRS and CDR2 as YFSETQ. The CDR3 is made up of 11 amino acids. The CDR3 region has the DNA TGCGCCAGCAGCTTCGGGGATACGCAGTATTTT. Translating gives CASSFGDTQYF. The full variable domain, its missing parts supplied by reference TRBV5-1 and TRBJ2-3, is KAGVTQTPRYLIKTRGQQVTLSCSPISGHRSVSWYQQTPGQGLQFLFEYFSETQRNKGNFPGRFSGRQFSNSRSEMNVSTLELGDSALYLCASSFGDTQYFGPGTRLTVL.

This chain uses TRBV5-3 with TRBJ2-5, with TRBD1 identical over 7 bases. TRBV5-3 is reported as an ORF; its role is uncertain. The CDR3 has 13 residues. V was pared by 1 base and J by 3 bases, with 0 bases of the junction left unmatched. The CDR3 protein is CARSLTGEETQYF. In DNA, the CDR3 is TGTGCCAGAAGCTTGACAGGGGAAGAGACCCAGTACTTC.

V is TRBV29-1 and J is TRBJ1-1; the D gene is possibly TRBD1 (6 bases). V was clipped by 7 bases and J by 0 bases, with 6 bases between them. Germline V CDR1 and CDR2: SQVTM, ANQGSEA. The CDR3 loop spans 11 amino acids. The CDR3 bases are TGCAGCGGACAGGTGAACACTGAAGCTTTCTTT. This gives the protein CSGQVNTEAFF.

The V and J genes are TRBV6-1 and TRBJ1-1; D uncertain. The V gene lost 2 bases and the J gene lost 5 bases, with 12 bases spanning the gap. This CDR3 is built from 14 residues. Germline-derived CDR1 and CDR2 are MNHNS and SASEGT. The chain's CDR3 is CASSETGSRTEAFF. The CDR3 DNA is TGTGCCAGCAGTGAAACGGGATCCAGGACTGAAGCTTTCTTT.

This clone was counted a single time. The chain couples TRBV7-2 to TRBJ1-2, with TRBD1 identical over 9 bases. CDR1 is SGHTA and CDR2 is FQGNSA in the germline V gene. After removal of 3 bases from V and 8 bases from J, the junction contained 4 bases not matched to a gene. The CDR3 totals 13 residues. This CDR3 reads CASSFWDRDGYTF. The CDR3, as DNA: TGTGCCAGCAGCTTTTGGGACAGGGACGGCTACACCTTC.

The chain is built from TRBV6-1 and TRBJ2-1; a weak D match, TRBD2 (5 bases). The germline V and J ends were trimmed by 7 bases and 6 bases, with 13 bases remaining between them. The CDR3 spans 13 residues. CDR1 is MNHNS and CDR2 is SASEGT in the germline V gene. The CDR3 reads CASMRADGNEQFF. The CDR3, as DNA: TGTGCCAGCATGCGGGCGGACGGCAATGAGCAGTTCTTC.